The 10 T cell receptor beta chains listed next were all sequenced from one sample in a study of stem cell transplantation in POMP-related autoinflammatory disease. Data came from immunoSEQ multiplex PCR; TCRdb stores just in-frame clones and leaves some out. Counted here are thousands of clones, 88% occurring once; the ten biggest clones make up around 15%. The sample was CD8+ T cells from PBMCs, taken after stem cell transplantation. All receptors come from a human patient with POMP-related autoinflammation and immune dysregulation (PRAID). Part of the T cell pool may stem from the graft donor.

The V call is TRBV13, the J call TRBJ1-6, with unresolved D. The CDR3 length is 15 residues. V was shortened by 5 bases and J by 3 bases, with 11 bases between the two germline ends. Germline V gene sequence: CDR1 PRHDT, CDR2 FYEKMQ (reference sequence). The CDR3 sequence: CASSDSTLYNSPLHF. In nucleotides, the CDR3 is TGTGCCAGCAGCGATTCGACACTCTATAATTCACCCCTCCACTTT.

The chain combines TRBV6-5 with TRBJ1-1; no reliable D call. Germline CDR1 and CDR2: MNHEY and SVGAGI. Trimming removed 2 bases from V and 5 bases from J, with 6 bases in between. The CDR3 length is 12 residues. CDR3 sequence (DNA): TGTGCCAGCAGTTACGTGGGAACTGAAGCTTTCTTT. This codes for CASSYVGTEAFF.

The chain links TRBV27 to TRBJ2-2; unclear D gene. V lost 4 bases, J lost 1 base, and 4 bases lay in between. Germline V CDR1 and CDR2: MNHEY, SMNVEV (reference sequence). The CDR3 has 13 amino acids. This chain's CDR3 is CASSYKNTGELFF. The CDR3 DNA reads TGTGCCAGCAGTTATAAGAACACCGGGGAGCTGTTTTTT.

In its sample, this clone ranks as medium-sized. The V and J genes are TRBV18 and TRBJ1-3; 7 positions match TRBD1. Germline trimming cut 1 base from V and 0 bases from J; bases unmatched to any gene: 6. The CDR3 spans 17 residues. Germline V gene sequence: CDR1 KGHSH, CDR2 LQKENI. The chain's CDR3 is CASSPRTGESSGNTIYF. As DNA, the CDR3 is TGTGCCAGCTCACCACGGACAGGAGAAAGCTCTGGAAACACCATATATTTT.

The CDR3 loop is CASWRDANTGELFF. Here the CDR3 DNA reads TGCGCCAGCTGGCGGGACGCGAACACCGGGGAGCTGTTTTTT. The chain combines TRBV10-2 with TRBJ2-2; D might be TRBD2 (6 bases). CDR3 length equals 14 residues. V was clipped by 8 bases and J by 0 bases, with 10 bases between them. CDR1 is WSHSY, CDR2 SAAADI, per germline.

On this clone itself: The germline gene is not matched at one end of the junction; a read error may be the cause. The chain uses TRBV2 and TRBJ2-5; 7 bases are shared with TRBD1. Germline V CDR1 and CDR2: SNHLY, FYNNEI. The CDR3 is 11 residues long. The DNA for the CDR3 is TGTGCCAGCAGTCACAGGGGTGAGATGGACTTC. It specifies CASSHRGEMDF.

The chain joins TRBV2 to TRBJ2-1; no reliable D call. Germline CDR1 SNHLY, CDR2 FYNNEI. The CDR3 runs 16 residues. Trimming cost V 0 bases and J 0 bases, with 9 bases left between them. The CDR3 is CASSEAGGPSYNEQFF. In DNA, the CDR3 is TGTGCCAGCAGTGAAGCGGGCGGTCCCTCCTACAATGAGCAGTTCTTC. The whole variable domain, filled in from reference TRBV2 and TRBJ2-1, reads EPEVTQTPSHQVTQMGQEVILRCVPISNHLYFYWYRQILGQKVEFLVSFYNNEISEKSEIFDDQFSVERPDGSNFTLKIRSTKLEDSAMYFCASSEAGGPSYNEQFFGPGTRLTVL.

The CDR3 DNA reads as TGTGCCAGCAGCCAAGATCAAGGAGGGGTCCAAGAGACCCAGTACTTC. As protein: CASSQDQGGVQETQYF. The rearrangement uses TRBV4-2 and TRBJ2-5; D is possibly TRBD2 (6 bases). Germline CDR1 LGHNA, CDR2 YNFKEQ. The V end was cut by 0 bases, the J end by 1 base, with 12 bases between. The CDR3 has 16 amino acids.

The chain joins TRBV28 to TRBJ1-6, with 10 bases that match TRBD1. The junction had 5 bases not matched to a gene; V was cut back by 6 bases and J by 9 bases. The CDR3 has 14 residues. CDR1 and CDR2 (germline): MDHEN, SYDVKM. CDR3 residues: CASSGDRGASPLHF. CDR3 DNA: TGTGCCAGCAGCGGGGACAGGGGAGCTTCACCCCTCCACTTT.

V is TRBV18 and J is TRBJ2-1; TRBD2 matches at 10 bases. The CDR3 is 16 residues long. Germline CDR1 reads KGHSH; CDR2 reads LQKENI. Losses at the gene ends were 4 bases for V and 9 bases for J; bases not matched to a gene: 12. As DNA, the CDR3 is TGTGCCAGCTCACTTGGGACTAGCGAGACCCTGGGTGAGCAGTTCTTC. It yields the protein CASSLGTSETLGEQFF.